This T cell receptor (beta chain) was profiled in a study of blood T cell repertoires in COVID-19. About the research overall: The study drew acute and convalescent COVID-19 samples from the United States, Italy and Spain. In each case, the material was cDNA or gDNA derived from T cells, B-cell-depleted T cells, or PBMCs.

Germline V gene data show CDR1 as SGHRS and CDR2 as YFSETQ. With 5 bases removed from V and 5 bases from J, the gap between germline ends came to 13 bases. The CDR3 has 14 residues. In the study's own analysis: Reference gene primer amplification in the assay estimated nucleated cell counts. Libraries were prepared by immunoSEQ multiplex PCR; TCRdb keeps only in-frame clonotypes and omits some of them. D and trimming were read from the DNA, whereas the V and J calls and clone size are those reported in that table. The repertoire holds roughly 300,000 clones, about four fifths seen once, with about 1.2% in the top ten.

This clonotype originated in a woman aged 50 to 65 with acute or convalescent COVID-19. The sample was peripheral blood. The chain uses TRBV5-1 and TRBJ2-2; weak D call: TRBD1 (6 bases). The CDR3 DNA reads TGCGCCAGCAGGGCCTTACAGGGAACCGGGGAGCTGTTTTTT. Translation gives CASRALQGTGELFF.